The rows below give T cell receptor beta chains drawn from one sample of a study of cytomegalovirus exposure and HLA in healthy donors. Repertoires were generated with immunoSEQ multiplex PCR, while TCRdb's copy carries only in-frame clones and drops some. The sample data list 190,000 or so clones. The sample taken for sequencing was PBMCs. The source of these receptors is a boy younger than 18 in good health and CMV-seronegative. The CDR3 runs from the conserved cysteine through the conserved F or W. D genes are given only for firm matches.

d_gene	v_gene	j_gene	CDR3aa	CDR3nt
NA	TRBV7-9	TRBJ1-3	CASSFGSTGNENTIYF	TGTGCCAGCAGCTTCGGCTCAACAGGGAACGAAAACACCATATATTTT
TRBD1	TRBV28	TRBJ2-6	CASSSGDRAGANVLTF	TGTGCCAGCAGTTCGGGTGACAGGGCTGGGGCCAACGTCCTGACTTTC
NA	TRBV19	TRBJ1-2	CASSSGHNYGYTF	TGTGCCAGTAGTTCAGGGCATAACTATGGCTACACCTTC
NA	TRBV30	TRBJ1-1	CAWSSAGSEAFF	TGTGCCTGGAGTTCCGCAGGCAGTGAAGCTTTCTTT
TRBD1	TRBV5-1	TRBJ1-1	CASSQGLVGTGGTEAFF	TGCGCCAGCAGCCAGGGATTGGTAGGGACAGGGGGCACTGAAGCTTTCTTT
TRBD1	TRBV7-9	TRBJ1-2	CASSHHSGQADGYTF	TGTGCCAGCAGCCATCATTCGGGACAGGCAGACGGCTACACCTTC
TRBD1	TRBV5-8	TRBJ2-3	CASSFSRGDTQYF	TGTGCCAGCAGCTTCTCCAGGGGGGATACGCAGTATTTT
NA	TRBV11-3	TRBJ2-5	CASSQGRGRETQYF	TGTGCCAGCAGTCAAGGAAGGGGCCGGGAGACCCAGTACTTC
NA	TRBV7-9	TRBJ2-3	CASSLGSGKDTQYF	TGTGCCAGCAGCTTAGGGTCAGGGAAAGATACGCAGTATTTT
NA	TRBV5-1	TRBJ2-1	CASSPLMGLGDNEQFF	TGCGCCAGCAGCCCCCTGATGGGTTTAGGGGACAATGAGCAGTTCTTC
TRBD1	TRBV7-6	TRBJ1-3	CASSSMTGSGNTIYF	TGTGCCAGCAGCTCCATGACAGGGTCGGGAAACACCATATATTTT
TRBD1	TRBV29-1	TRBJ2-7	CSARDSYEQYF	TGCAGCGCCCGGGACAGCTACGAGCAGTACTTC
NA	TRBV14	TRBJ1-2	CASSQFQGVSYTF	TGTGCCAGCAGCCAATTCCAGGGTGTAAGCTACACCTTC
TRBD1	TRBV30	TRBJ1-1	CAWNTNPGQGDPEAFF	TGTGCCTGGAACACTAATCCGGGACAGGGGGATCCCGAAGCTTTCTTT
TRBD1	TRBV6-4	TRBJ1-5	CASETGDQPQHF	TGTGCCAGTGAGACAGGGGATCAGCCCCAGCATTTT
NA	TRBV6-1	TRBJ1-1	CASSSDTNTEAFF	TGTGCCAGCAGTTCAGACACTAACACTGAAGCTTTCTTT
NA	TRBV5-1	TRBJ2-5	CASSFNQGGETQYF	TGCGCCAGCAGCTTTAATCAGGGTGGGGAGACCCAGTACTTC
TRBD1	TRBV5-1	TRBJ2-1	CASSGDREVPNEQFF	TGCGCCAGCAGCGGCGACAGGGAAGTCCCCAATGAGCAGTTCTTC
NA	TRBV27	TRBJ1-6	CASSLSTASPLHF	TGTGCCAGCAGTTTATCCACAGCTTCACCCCTCCACTTT
NA	TRBV28	TRBJ1-1	CASSLLVNTEAFF	TGTGCCAGCAGTTTACTAGTGAACACTGAAGCTTTCTTT
NA	TRBV19	TRBJ2-7	CASSIDLGVVYEQYF	TGTGCCAGTAGTATAGATCTGGGCGTAGTCTACGAGCAGTACTTC
TRBD1	TRBV2	TRBJ1-1	CASSELTGGTQAFF	TGTGCCAGCAGTGAGCTTACAGGGGGAACCCAAGCTTTCTTT
NA	TRBV29-1	TRBJ1-1	CSVIAFGTEAFF	TGCAGCGTTATCGCTTTCGGCACTGAAGCTTTCTTT
TRBD2	TRBV5-6	TRBJ2-3	CASRLGLARDTQYF	TGTGCCAGCAGGTTGGGACTAGCTCGAGATACGCAGTATTTT
TRBD1	TRBV30	TRBJ1-2	CAWSPDRDGYTF	TGTGCCTGGAGTCCGGACAGGGACGGCTACACCTTC
NA	TRBV7-3	TRBJ1-1	CASSRGNAIGDTEAFF	TGTGCCAGCAGCAGGGGTAATGCAATTGGGGACACTGAAGCTTTCTTT
NA	TRBV6-5	TRBJ2-7	CASSYPTGEAYEQYF	TGTGCCAGCAGCTACCCCACGGGGGAGGCCTACGAGCAGTACTTC
NA	TRBV7-9	TRBJ2-3	CASRSRVTAQYF	TGTGCCAGCAGATCCAGGGTCACGGCGCAGTATTTT
TRBD1	TRBV6-5	TRBJ1-1	CASSYLDRVAEAFF	TGTGCCAGCAGTTACTTAGACAGGGTCGCCGAAGCTTTCTTT
NA	TRBV9	TRBJ2-5	CASLQETQYF	TGTGCCAGCCTCCAAGAGACCCAGTACTTC
NA	TRBV15	TRBJ2-2	CATSGDVTGELFF	TGTGCCACCAGCGGAGACGTCACCGGGGAGCTGTTTTTT
NA	TRBV6-5	TRBJ1-3	CASSYSIPSRGNTIYF	TGTGCCAGCAGTTACTCGATCCCTTCCAGGGGAAACACCATATATTTT
TRBD1	TRBV7-2	TRBJ2-4	CASSPQGAQAKNIQYF	TGTGCCAGCAGCCCTCAGGGGGCTCAAGCCAAAAACATTCAGTACTTC
NA	TRBV19	TRBJ1-1	CASSSTVNTEAFF	TGTGCCAGTAGCTCTACCGTGAACACTGAAGCTTTCTTT
TRBD1	TRBV30	TRBJ1-4	CAWRTGAGTNEKLFF	TGTGCCTGGAGAACAGGGGCAGGAACTAATGAAAAACTGTTTTTT
NA	TRBV11-3	TRBJ1-1	CASSQRGGTEAFF	TGTGCCAGCAGCCAAAGGGGGGGAACTGAAGCTTTCTTT
TRBD1	TRBV4-1	TRBJ2-7	CASSLIPSGTGPGEQYF	TGCGCCAGCAGTCTTATTCCTTCCGGGACAGGGCCAGGGGAGCAGTACTTC
TRBD2	TRBV5-5	TRBJ2-2	CASSLGVPGGTGELFF	TGTGCCAGCAGCTTGGGGGTTCCGGGGGGCACCGGGGAGCTGTTTTTT
NA	TRBV6-6	TRBJ2-6	CASSLSSGANVLTF	TGTGCCAGCAGCCTTAGTTCTGGGGCCAACGTCCTGACTTTC
NA	TRBV5-1	TRBJ2-1	CASSFGGSSYNEQFF	TGCGCCAGCAGCTTCGGCGGTAGCTCCTACAATGAGCAGTTCTTC
NA	TRBV6-5	TRBJ2-3	CASSYSSAPNTDTQYF	TGTGCCAGCAGTTACTCTAGCGCCCCGAACACAGATACGCAGTATTTT
TRBD1	TRBV7-9	TRBJ1-1	CASSSGTAEAFF	TGTGCCAGCAGCTCCGGGACAGCTGAAGCTTTCTTT